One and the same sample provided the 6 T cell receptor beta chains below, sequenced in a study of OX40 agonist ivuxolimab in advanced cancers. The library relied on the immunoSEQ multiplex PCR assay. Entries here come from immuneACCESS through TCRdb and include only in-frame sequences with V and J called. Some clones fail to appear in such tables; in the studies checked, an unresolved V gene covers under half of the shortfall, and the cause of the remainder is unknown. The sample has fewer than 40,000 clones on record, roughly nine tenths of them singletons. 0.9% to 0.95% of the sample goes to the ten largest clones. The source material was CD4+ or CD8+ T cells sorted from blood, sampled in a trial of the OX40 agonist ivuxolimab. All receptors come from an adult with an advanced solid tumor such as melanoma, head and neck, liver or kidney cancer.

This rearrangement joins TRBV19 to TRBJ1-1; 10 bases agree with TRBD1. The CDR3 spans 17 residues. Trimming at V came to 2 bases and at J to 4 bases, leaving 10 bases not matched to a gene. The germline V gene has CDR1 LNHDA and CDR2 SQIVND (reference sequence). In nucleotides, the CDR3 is TGTGCCAGTAGTATAACTCGGACAGGGGGTTGGATCACTGAAGCTTTCTTT. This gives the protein CASSITRTGGWITEAFF.

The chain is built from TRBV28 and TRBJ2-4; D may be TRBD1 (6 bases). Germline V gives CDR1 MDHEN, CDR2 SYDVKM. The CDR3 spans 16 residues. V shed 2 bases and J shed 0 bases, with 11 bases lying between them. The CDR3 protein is CASSLMDRLAKNIQYF. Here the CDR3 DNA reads TGTGCCAGCAGTTTAATGGACAGATTAGCCAAAAACATTCAGTACTTC.

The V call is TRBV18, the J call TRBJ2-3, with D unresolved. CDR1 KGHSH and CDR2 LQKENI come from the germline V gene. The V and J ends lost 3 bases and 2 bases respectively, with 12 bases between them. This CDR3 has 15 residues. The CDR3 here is CASSPRADSTDTQYF. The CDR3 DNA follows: TGTGCCAGCTCACCTCGGGCTGATTCCACAGATACGCAGTATTTT. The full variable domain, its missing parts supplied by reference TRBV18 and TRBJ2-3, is NAGVMQNPRHLVRRRGQEARLRCSPMKGHSHVYWYRQLPEEGLKFMVYLQKENIIDESGMPKERFSAEFPKEGPSILRIQQVVRGDSAAYFCASSPRADSTDTQYFGPGTRLTVL.

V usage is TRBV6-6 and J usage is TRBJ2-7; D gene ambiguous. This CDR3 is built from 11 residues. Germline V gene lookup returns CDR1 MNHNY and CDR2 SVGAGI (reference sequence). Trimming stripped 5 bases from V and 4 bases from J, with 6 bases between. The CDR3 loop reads CASSLEYEQYF. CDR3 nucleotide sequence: TGTGCCAGCAGTCTTGAGTACGAGCAGTACTTC.

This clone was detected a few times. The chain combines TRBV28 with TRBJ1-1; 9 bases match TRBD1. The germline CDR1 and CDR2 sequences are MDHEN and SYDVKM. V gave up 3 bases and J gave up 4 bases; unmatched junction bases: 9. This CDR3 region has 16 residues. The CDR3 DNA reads TGTGCCAGCAGTTTTGTGACAGGGGGACCGGGCACTGAAGCTTTCTTT. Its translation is CASSFVTGGPGTEAFF.

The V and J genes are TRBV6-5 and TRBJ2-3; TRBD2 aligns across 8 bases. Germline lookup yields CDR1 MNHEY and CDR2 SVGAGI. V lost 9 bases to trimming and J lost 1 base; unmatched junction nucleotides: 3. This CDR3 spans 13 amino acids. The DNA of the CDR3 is TGTGCCAGGATAGCGGGGTGCACAGATACGCAGTATTTT. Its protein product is CARIAGCTDTQYF.